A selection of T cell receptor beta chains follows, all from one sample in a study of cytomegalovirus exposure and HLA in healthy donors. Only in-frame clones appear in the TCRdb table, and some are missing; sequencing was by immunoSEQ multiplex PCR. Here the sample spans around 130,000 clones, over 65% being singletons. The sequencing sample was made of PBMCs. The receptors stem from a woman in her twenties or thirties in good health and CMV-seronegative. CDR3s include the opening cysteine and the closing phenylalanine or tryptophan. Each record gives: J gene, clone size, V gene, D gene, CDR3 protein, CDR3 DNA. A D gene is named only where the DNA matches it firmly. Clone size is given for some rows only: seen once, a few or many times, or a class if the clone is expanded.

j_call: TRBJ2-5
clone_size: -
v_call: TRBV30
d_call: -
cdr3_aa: CAWSRTQETQYF
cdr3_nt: TGTGCCTGGAGTAGGACTCAAGAGACCCAGTACTTC

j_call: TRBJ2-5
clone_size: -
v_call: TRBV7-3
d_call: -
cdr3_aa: CASSFDSVETQYF
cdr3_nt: TGTGCCAGCAGCTTCGACAGCGTAGAGACCCAGTACTTC

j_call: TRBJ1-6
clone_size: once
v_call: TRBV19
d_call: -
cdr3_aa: CASTPGSYNSPLHF
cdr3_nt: TGTGCCAGTACCCCGGGCTCCTATAATTCACCCCTCCACTTT

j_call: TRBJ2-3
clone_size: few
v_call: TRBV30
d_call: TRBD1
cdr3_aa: CAWSDRGRGTDTQYF
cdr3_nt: TGTGCCTGGAGCGACAGGGGGCGCGGGACAGATACGCAGTATTTT

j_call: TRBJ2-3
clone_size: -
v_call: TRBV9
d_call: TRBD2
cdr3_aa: CASGREGPTDTQYF
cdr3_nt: TGTGCCAGCGGAAGGGAGGGCCCAACAGATACGCAGTATTTT

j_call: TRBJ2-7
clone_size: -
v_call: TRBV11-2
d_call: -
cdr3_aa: CASSLGGKESDEQYF
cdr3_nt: TGTGCCAGCAGCCTAGGCGGGAAGGAGAGCGACGAGCAGTACTTC

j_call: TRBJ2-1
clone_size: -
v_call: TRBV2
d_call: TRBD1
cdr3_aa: CASSPDRARYNEQFF
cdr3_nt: TGTGCCAGCAGTCCTGACAGGGCCCGATACAATGAGCAGTTCTTC

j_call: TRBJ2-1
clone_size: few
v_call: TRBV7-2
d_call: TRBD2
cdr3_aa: CASSLLRLAEYNEQFF
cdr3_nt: TGTGCCAGCAGCCTATTGAGACTAGCGGAGTACAATGAGCAGTTCTTC

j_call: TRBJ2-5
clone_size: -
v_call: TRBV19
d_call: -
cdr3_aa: CASSFTGLQETQYF
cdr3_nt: TGTGCCAGTAGTTTCACAGGGTTACAAGAGACCCAGTACTTC

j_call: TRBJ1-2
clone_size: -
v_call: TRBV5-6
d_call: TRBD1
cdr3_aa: CASRRQGGGSEGYTF
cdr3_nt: TGTGCCAGCAGGAGACAGGGTGGGGGTTCGGAGGGCTACACCTTC

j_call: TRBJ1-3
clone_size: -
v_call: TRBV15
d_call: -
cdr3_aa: CATSREGGTSGNTIYF
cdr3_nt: TGTGCCACCAGCAGAGAGGGGGGGACCTCTGGAAACACCATATATTTT

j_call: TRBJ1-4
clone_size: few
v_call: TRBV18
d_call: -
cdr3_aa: CASSLLGGDDVDEKLFF
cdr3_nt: TGTGCCAGCTCCCTATTAGGAGGGGACGATGTGGATGAAAAACTGTTTTTT

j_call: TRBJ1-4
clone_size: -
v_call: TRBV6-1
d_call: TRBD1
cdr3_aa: CASRRTGGNEKLFF
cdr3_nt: TGTGCCAGCAGGAGGACAGGGGGCAATGAAAAACTGTTTTTT

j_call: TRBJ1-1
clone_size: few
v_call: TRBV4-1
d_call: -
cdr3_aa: CASSQDPGIDTEAFF
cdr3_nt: TGCGCCAGCAGCCAAGATCCGGGAATCGACACTGAAGCTTTCTTT

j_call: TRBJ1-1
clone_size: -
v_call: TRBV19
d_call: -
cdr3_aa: CASLQGLNTEAFF
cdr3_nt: TGTGCCAGTCTTCAGGGGCTGAACACTGAAGCTTTCTTT

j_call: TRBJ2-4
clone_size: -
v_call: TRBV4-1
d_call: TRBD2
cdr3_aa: CASSQEELAGPTAKNIQYF
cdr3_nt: TGCGCCAGCAGCCAAGAGGAACTAGCGGGGCCCACGGCCAAAAACATTCAGTACTTC

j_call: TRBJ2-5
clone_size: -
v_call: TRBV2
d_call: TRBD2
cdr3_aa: CASSHQTSGGPGETQYF
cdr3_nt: TGTGCCAGCAGTCACCAGACTAGCGGGGGGCCCGGGGAGACCCAGTACTTC

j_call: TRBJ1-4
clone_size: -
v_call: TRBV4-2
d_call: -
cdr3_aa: CASSQAGTPNEKLFF
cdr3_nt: TGTGCCAGCAGCCAAGCGGGGACACCAAATGAAAAACTGTTTTTT

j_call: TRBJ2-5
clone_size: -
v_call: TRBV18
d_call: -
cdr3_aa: CASSPGGETQYF
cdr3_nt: TGTGCCAGCTCCCCCGGGGGAGAGACCCAGTACTTC

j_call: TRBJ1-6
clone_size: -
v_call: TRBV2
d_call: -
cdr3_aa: CASSEHTGVIHPLHF
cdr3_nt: TGTGCCAGCAGTGAACACACGGGGGTTATTCACCCCCTCCACTTT

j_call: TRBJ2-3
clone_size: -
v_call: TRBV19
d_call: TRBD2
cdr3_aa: CATAPGLAVGDTQYF
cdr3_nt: TGTGCCACCGCCCCGGGACTAGCAGTAGGAGATACGCAGTATTTT

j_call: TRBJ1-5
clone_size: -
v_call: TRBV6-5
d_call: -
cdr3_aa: CASSYGGAHNQPQHF
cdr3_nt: TGTGCCAGCAGTTACGGGGGCGCGCACAATCAGCCCCAGCATTTT

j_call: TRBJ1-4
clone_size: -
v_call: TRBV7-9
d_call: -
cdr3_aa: CASSLARGGSEKLFF
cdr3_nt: TGTGCCAGCAGCTTAGCGCGGGGAGGCAGCGAAAAACTGTTTTTT

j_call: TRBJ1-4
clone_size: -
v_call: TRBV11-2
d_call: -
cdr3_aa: CASSHLSGGDGYEKLFF
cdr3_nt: TGTGCCAGCAGCCACCTCTCGGGCGGGGACGGATATGAAAAACTGTTTTTT

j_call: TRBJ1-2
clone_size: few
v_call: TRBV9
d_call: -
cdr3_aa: CASSVAAGRSGYTF
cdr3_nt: TGTGCCAGCAGCGTAGCGGCAGGGAGGAGTGGCTACACCTTC

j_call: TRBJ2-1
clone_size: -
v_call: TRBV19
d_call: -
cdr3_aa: CASSSRVLHEQFF
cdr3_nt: TGTGCCAGTAGTAGCAGGGTGTTGCATGAGCAGTTCTTC

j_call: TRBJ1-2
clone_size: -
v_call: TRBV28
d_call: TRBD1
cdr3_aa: CASRGTGQGFYGYTF
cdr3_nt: TGTGCCAGCAGGGGAACAGGACAGGGATTCTATGGCTACACCTTC

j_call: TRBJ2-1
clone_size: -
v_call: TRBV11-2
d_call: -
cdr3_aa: CASSPGSDEQFF
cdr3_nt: TGTGCCAGCAGCCCCGGTTCCGATGAGCAGTTCTTC

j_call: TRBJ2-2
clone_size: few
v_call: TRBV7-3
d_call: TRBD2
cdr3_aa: CASSLGRTSGTAGELFF
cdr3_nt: TGTGCCAGCAGCTTAGGTCGGACTAGCGGGACGGCCGGGGAGCTGTTTTTT

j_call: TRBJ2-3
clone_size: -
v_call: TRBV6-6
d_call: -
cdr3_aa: CASSQGLETQYF
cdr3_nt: TGTGCCAGCAGTCAGGGGCTTGAGACGCAGTATTTT

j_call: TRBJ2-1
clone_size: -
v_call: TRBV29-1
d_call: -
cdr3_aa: CSGGGSSNNEQFF
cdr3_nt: TGCAGCGGTGGGGGCTCCTCGAACAATGAGCAGTTCTTC

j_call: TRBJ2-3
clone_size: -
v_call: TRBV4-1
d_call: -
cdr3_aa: CASSHPSGLSTDTQYF
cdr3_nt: TGCGCCAGCAGCCATCCCAGCGGATTAAGCACAGATACGCAGTATTTT

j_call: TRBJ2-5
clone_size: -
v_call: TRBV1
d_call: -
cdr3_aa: CTSSQDPGPETQYF
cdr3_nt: TGCACCAGCAGCCAAGATCCAGGGCCAGAGACCCAGTACTTC

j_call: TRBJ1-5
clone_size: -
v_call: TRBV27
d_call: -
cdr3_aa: CASSLRYSSNQPQHF
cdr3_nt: TGTGCCAGCAGTTTACGCTATAGTAGCAATCAGCCCCAGCATTTT

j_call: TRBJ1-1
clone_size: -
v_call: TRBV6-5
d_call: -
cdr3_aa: CASSYTRDTEAFF
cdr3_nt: TGTGCCAGCAGTTACACCAGGGATACTGAAGCTTTCTTT

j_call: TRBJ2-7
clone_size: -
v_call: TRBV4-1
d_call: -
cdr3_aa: CASSQSVYPSYEQYF
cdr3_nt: TGCGCCAGCAGCCAAAGTGTCTATCCCTCCTACGAGCAGTACTTC

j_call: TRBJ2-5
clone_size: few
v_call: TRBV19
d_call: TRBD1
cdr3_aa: CASSDRGGEETQYF
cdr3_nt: TGTGCCAGTTCGGACAGGGGGGGTGAAGAGACCCAGTACTTC

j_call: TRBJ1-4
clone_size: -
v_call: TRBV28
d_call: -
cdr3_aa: CASSLTGSEKLFF
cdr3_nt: TGTGCCAGCAGTTTAACCGGGAGTGAAAAACTGTTTTTT

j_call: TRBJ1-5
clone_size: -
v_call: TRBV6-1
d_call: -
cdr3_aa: CASSGNRTYSNQPQHF
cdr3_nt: TGTGCCAGCAGTGGTAATCGGACTTATAGCAATCAGCCCCAGCATTTT

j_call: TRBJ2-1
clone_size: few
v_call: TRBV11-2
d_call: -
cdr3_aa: CASSLNLQVVYNEQFF
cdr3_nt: TGTGCCAGCAGCTTAAACTTGCAGGTGGTCTACAATGAGCAGTTCTTC

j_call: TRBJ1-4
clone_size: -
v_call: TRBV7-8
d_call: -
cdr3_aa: CASSMERGVGNEKLFF
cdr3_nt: TGTGCCAGCAGCATGGAACGGGGGGTTGGTAATGAAAAACTGTTTTTT

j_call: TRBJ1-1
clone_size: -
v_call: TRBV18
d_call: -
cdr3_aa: CASSPNRENTEAFF
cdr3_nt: TGTGCCAGCTCACCTAACAGGGAGAACACTGAAGCTTTCTTT

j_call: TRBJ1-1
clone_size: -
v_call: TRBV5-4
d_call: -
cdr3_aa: CASSLDPGGTEAFF
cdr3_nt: TGTGCCAGCAGCTTGGATCCAGGTGGGACTGAAGCTTTCTTT

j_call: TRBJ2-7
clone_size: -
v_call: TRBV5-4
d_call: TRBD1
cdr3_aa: CASSPRNLDRDEQYF
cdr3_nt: TGTGCCAGCAGCCCTAGGAACCTGGACAGGGACGAGCAGTACTTC

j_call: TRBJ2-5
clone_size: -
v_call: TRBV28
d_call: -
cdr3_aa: CASSLGGGASETQYF
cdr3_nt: TGTGCCAGCAGTTTAGGAGGGGGCGCGTCGGAGACCCAGTACTTC

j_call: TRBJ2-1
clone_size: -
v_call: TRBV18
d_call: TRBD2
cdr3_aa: CASSPSLAGVGFFNEQFF
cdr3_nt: TGTGCCAGCTCACCAAGCCTAGCGGGAGTGGGCTTCTTCAATGAGCAGTTCTTC

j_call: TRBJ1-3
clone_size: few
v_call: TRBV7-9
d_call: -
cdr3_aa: CASSPATGLGSGNTIYF
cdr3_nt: TGTGCCAGCAGCCCCGCGACAGGCCTTGGCTCTGGAAACACCATATATTTT

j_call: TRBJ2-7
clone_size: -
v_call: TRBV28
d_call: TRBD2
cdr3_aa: CASSPGGTSGRYEQYF
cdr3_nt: TGTGCCAGCAGCCCCGGCGGGACTAGCGGGAGATACGAGCAGTACTTC

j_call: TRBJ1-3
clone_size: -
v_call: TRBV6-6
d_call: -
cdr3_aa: CASRGRGNTIYF
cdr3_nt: TGTGCCAGCAGGGGCCGTGGAAACACCATATATTTT

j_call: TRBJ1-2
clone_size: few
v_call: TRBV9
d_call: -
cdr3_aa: CASSDPGRGWMNTF
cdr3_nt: TGTGCCAGCAGCGACCCGGGGAGGGGGTGGATGAATACCTTC

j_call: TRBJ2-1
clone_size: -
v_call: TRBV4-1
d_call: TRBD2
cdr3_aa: CASSPGSGPSYNEQFF
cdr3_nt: TGCGCCAGCAGCCCCGGTAGCGGGCCTTCCTACAATGAGCAGTTCTTC